These 8 T cell receptor beta chains came from one sample sequenced in a study of CD8+CD57+ T cells in acquired aplastic anemia. Before being chosen for sequencing, patients had shown CD8+CD57+ cell expansion by flow cytometry. It was genomic DNA that served as the template for profiling TCR beta VDJ and CDR3. MiXCR, applied by TCRdb to the reads, yields one record per CDR3 protein. This sample has about 180,000 distinct CDR3 sequences, with less than 60% found just once. Material for sequencing was sorted CD4+, CD8+, or CD8+CD57+ T cells (not recorded which) from PBMCs. The receptors shown here come from a human donor with aplastic anemia.

This clonotype was recorded many times. The chain combines TRBV5-4 with TRBJ1-2, with TRBD1 matching 11 bases. Per the germline V gene, CDR1 is SGHNT and CDR2 is YYREEE (reference sequence). This CDR3 comprises 15 residues. J was trimmed by 3 bases and V by 4 bases; bases with no gene match: 5. CDR3 bases: TGTGCCAGCAGCCCCGGGACAGGGGGTTACTATGGCTACACCTTC. This encodes CASSPGTGGYYGYTF.

The chain carries TRBV7-2 and TRBJ2-7; no reliable D call. With 2 bases removed from V and 2 bases from J, the gap between germline ends came to 7 bases. This CDR3 has 13 residues. Looked up from germline, CDR1 is SGHTA and CDR2 is FQGNSA. Written as DNA, the CDR3 is TGTGCCAGCAGCTTAAGTGCAACCTACGAGCAGTACTTC. Translated, it gives CASSLSATYEQYF.

The genes are TRBV15 and TRBJ2-7, with 7 bases lining up with TRBD2. This CDR3 is 15 amino acids long. Germline-derived CDR1 and CDR2 are LNHNV and YYDKDF (reference sequence). V lost 3 bases, J lost 3 bases, and 8 bases stayed unmatched. DNA for the CDR3: TGTGCCACCAGCAGTGCGGCTAGCGGTAACTACGAGCAGTACTTC. The encoded protein is CATSSAASGNYEQYF. Based on the CDR3 plus reference TRBV15 and TRBJ2-7, the full variable domain is DAMVIQNPRYQVTQFGKPVTLSCSQTLNHNVMYWYQQKSSQAPKLLFHYYDKDFNNEADTPDNFQSRRPNTSFCFLDIRSPGLGDTAMYLCATSSAASGNYEQYFGPGTRLTVT.

This clonotype was detected ten times or more. The chain is built from TRBV9 and TRBJ2-2; the match to TRBD1 covers 9 bases. The CDR3 has 14 amino acids. Germline V gene lookup returns CDR1 SGDLS and CDR2 YYNGEE. The junction had 1 base not matched to a gene; V was cut back by 3 bases and J by 4 bases. In nucleotides, the CDR3 is TGTGCCAGCAGCGCGACAGGGGGCACCGGGGAGCTGTTTTTT. It yields the protein CASSATGGTGELFF.

The rearrangement links TRBV24-1 to TRBJ2-7; D is perhaps TRBD1 (5 bases). The ends were cut back, 4 bases at V and 1 base at J, with 7 bases in the middle. Germline loops: CDR1 KGHDR, CDR2 SFDVKD. The length of the CDR3 is 13 residues. The CDR3 region has the DNA TGTGCCACCAGTGACGACAGATCCTACGAGCAGTACTTC. Residues: CATSDDRSYEQYF.

Ten or more counts support this clonotype. The genes are TRBV19 and TRBJ1-2; 10 bases map to TRBD1. This CDR3 comprises 14 residues. Trimming removed 5 bases from V and 5 bases from J; junction bases left unmatched: 5. Germline V gene data show CDR1 as LNHDA and CDR2 as SQIVND (reference sequence). This CDR3 is CASSSGTGVYGYTF. CDR3 bases: TGTGCCAGTAGTTCCGGGACAGGGGTGTATGGCTACACCTTC.

This clonotype was found a few times. This chain links TRBV13 with TRBJ2-1; D unclear. The V end was cut by 3 bases, the J end by 0 bases, with 12 bases between. CDR3 length equals 16 residues. Germline V gene sequence: CDR1 PRHDT, CDR2 FYEKMQ (reference sequence). The CDR3: CASSLAGPISYNEQFF. CDR3 nucleotide sequence: TGTGCCAGCAGCTTGGCAGGACCGATCTCCTACAATGAGCAGTTCTTC.

This clonotype was detected a few times. A much larger clone lies one base from this, so it may be a read error. The gene calls are TRBV27 and TRBJ2-7; TRBD2 matches 14 bases. Looked up from germline, CDR1 is MNHEY and CDR2 is SMNVEV (reference sequence). The CDR3 is made up of 16 amino acids. In nucleotides, the CDR3 is TGTGCCAGCAGTAGGGGACTAGCGGGGGTAAACTACGAGCCGTACTTC. Its translation: CASSRGLAGVNYEPYF.